This TCR beta chain was found in a study of T cells in Graves' hyperthyroidism and ophthalmopathy. This clonotype turned up a few times. Its target is unknown. Study conclusions and caveats: It was a median approximately 6 months before onset that the model predicted ophthalmopathy. Ophthalmopathy and stable hyperthyroidism were told apart by a 13 V-J model.

RNA transcripts were the template for amplifying TCR beta CDR3 regions. The HTBI set primed first-round TCR CDR3 RT-PCR. TCRdb re-analysed the multiplex PCR reads in MiXCR, keeping a single row per CDR3 protein. The sample holds about 640,000 distinct CDR3 sequences, around 21% seen once. Trimming removed 3 bases from V and 5 bases from J, with 11 bases in between. This CDR3 contains 14 residues. Sample: blood. This chain links TRBV12-3 or TRBV12-4 with TRBJ2-1; D remains unclear. The source is a man aged 30-40 years with Graves' ophthalmopathy. The DNA of the CDR3 is TGTGCCAGCAGTTTCGGTCAGGCCAACAATGAGCAGTTCTTC. Translation gives CASSFGQANNEQFF.